The 23 T cell receptor beta chains below come from one sample, sequenced in a study of vaccination effects on CD4 cells after COVID-19. TCRdb's copy holds only in-frame clones and misses some; the assay was immunoSEQ multiplex PCR. The sample shows about 50,000 clones, 60% to 85% of them seen only once. Once cultured for approximately eleven days, the cells underwent separation to obtain CD4+ T cells. For these receptors, no antigen is known. Here the sequenced sample was CD4+ T cells from PBMCs cultured without peptide, taken before COVID-19 vaccination. These receptors were collected from a human donor who received a COVID-19 vaccine.

This chain uses TRBV18 with TRBJ2-3, with 7 bases lining up with TRBD1. Germline V gene lookup returns CDR1 KGHSH and CDR2 LQKENI. The ends lost 6 bases at V and 2 bases at J; junction bases unmatched: 17. The CDR3 length is 18 residues. The CDR3 is CASSPRLTGTAITDTQYF. CDR3 DNA sequence: TGTGCCAGCTCCCCTAGACTCACCGGGACAGCGATCACAGATACGCAGTATTTT.

This sequence joins TRBV7-2 and TRBJ2-5, with 10 bases lining up with TRBD1. V shed 5 bases, J shed 5 bases, and the junction held 8 bases outside the gene matches. The CDR3 has 15 amino acids. Per the germline V gene, CDR1 is SGHTA and CDR2 is FQGNSA. CDR3 protein: CASSLKTGGAETQYF. The CDR3 DNA sequence: TGTGCCAGCAGCCTAAAGACAGGGGGCGCCGAGACCCAGTACTTC.

This clone was seen more than once but under ten times. The chain uses TRBV4-1 and TRBJ1-2; a weak D match, TRBD1 (6 bases). CDR3 length equals 15 residues. Trimming left V 3 bases short and J 1 base short, with 12 bases between. The germline gives CDR1 MGHRA, CDR2 YSYEKL. CDR3 region: CASSHNRAINYGYTF. The CDR3 DNA reads TGCGCCAGCAGCCACAACAGGGCGATTAACTATGGCTACACCTTC.

The chain joins TRBV7-2 to TRBJ1-6; 10 bases are a match to TRBD1. The CDR3 extends over 19 amino acids. V was clipped by 4 bases and J by 0 bases; unmatched bases: 9. Germline V gives CDR1 SGHTA, CDR2 FQGNSA. The CDR3 sequence: CASSSMYRTGGSYNSPLHF. CDR3 sequence (DNA): TGTGCCAGCAGCTCTATGTACAGGACAGGGGGCTCCTATAATTCACCCCTCCACTTT.

This rearrangement joins TRBV5-1 to TRBJ1-2; 9 positions match TRBD1. V was pared by 3 bases and J by 7 bases, with 7 bases of the junction left unmatched. Germline V lookup: CDR1 SGHRS, CDR2 YFSETQ. The CDR3 runs 14 residues. Here the CDR3 DNA reads TGCGCCAGCAGCTCGGCGGGACAGGGATTTGGCTACACCTTC. This codes for CASSSAGQGFGYTF.

This clone is a singleton in its sample. The V and J genes are TRBV4-2 and TRBJ2-3; 8 nucleotides line up with TRBD2. V shed 4 bases and J 5 bases; nucleotides not matched to a gene: 11. This CDR3 region has 16 residues. Germline CDR1 reads LGHNA; CDR2 reads YNFKEQ. The CDR3 bases are TGTGCCAGCAGCCGAATAAGCGGGGGCTCAGTAGATACGCAGTATTTT. Protein: CASSRISGGSVDTQYF.

The chain employs TRBV2 and TRBJ1-1; D call uncertain. Germline V lookup: CDR1 SNHLY, CDR2 FYNNEI. The germline V and J ends were trimmed by 8 bases and 0 bases, with 13 bases remaining between them. The CDR3 is 14 amino acids. The CDR3 DNA reads as TGTGCCAGCCGGGAAGGGAGATTGAACACTGAAGCTTTCTTT. Its protein is CASREGRLNTEAFF.

This clone came up a few times. This sequence joins TRBV7-2 and TRBJ1-6; D remains ambiguous. The ends were cut back, 5 bases at V and 0 bases at J, with 5 bases in the middle. Per the germline V gene, CDR1 is SGHTA and CDR2 is FQGNSA. The CDR3 contains 14 residues. This CDR3 reads CASSRGSYNSPLHF. CDR3 sequence (DNA): TGTGCCAGCAGCCGGGGCTCCTATAATTCACCCCTCCACTTT. Using reference TRBV7-2 and TRBJ1-6 for the parts outside the CDR3, the full variable domain is GAGVSQSPSNKVTEKGKDVELRCDPISGHTALYWYRQSLGQGLEFLIYFQGNSAPDKSGLPSDRFSAERTGGSVSTLTIQRTQQEDSAVYLCASSRGSYNSPLHFGNGTRLTVT.

This chain uses TRBV4-2 with TRBJ2-2; 11 positions match TRBD1. The trim removed 2 bases at V and 2 bases at J, leaving 4 bases unmatched. The CDR3 is 17 amino acids. Germline values: CDR1 LGHNA, CDR2 YNFKEQ. The CDR3 here is CASSQPGTGGNTGELFF. Here the CDR3 DNA reads TGTGCCAGCAGCCAACCGGGGACAGGGGGAAACACCGGGGAGCTGTTTTTT.

In its sample, this clone was seen a few times. The V gene is TRBV7-2, the J gene TRBJ1-1; D is uncertain. V was clipped by 3 bases and J by 0 bases, with 8 bases between them. CDR1 is SGHTA, CDR2 FQGNSA, per germline. The CDR3 runs 14 residues. CDR3 sequence: CASSFNALNTEAFF. The CDR3, as DNA: TGTGCCAGCAGCTTTAACGCCCTGAACACTGAAGCTTTCTTT.

The genes are TRBV5-1 and TRBJ2-3; D not resolved. Germline V lookup: CDR1 SGHRS, CDR2 YFSETQ. This CDR3 has 12 residues. The germline V and J ends were trimmed by 2 bases and 2 bases, with 3 bases remaining between them. The CDR3 bases are TGCGCCAGCAGCTTAACCACAGATACGCAGTATTTT. It specifies CASSLTTDTQYF. Full variable domain (outside the CDR3, taken from reference TRBV5-1 and TRBJ2-3): KAGVTQTPRYLIKTRGQQVTLSCSPISGHRSVSWYQQTPGQGLQFLFEYFSETQRNKGNFPGRFSGRQFSNSRSEMNVSTLELGDSALYLCASSLTTDTQYFGPGTRLTVL.

The chain recombines TRBV6-5 with TRBJ1-1, with D hard to call. Trimming cost V 6 bases and J 4 bases, with 18 bases left between them. The CDR3 runs to 15 residues. Germline values: CDR1 MNHEY, CDR2 SVGAGI. The CDR3 bases are TGTGCCAGCAGATCGAATAGCGGTTGGGGCACTGAAGCTTTCTTT. Protein: CASRSNSGWGTEAFF.

The chain combines TRBV2 with TRBJ1-5; D ambiguous. Trimming left V 3 bases short and J 4 bases short, with 10 bases between. Germline V gene lookup returns CDR1 SNHLY and CDR2 FYNNEI. The CDR3 runs to 14 residues. CDR3 sequence: CASSDWAGNQPQHF. The DNA of the CDR3 is TGTGCCAGCAGTGATTGGGCAGGTAATCAGCCCCAGCATTTT.

The chain recombines TRBV6-6 with TRBJ2-7; 7 nucleotides agree with TRBD1. J gave up 6 bases and V 5 bases, and 4 bases lay outside the gene matches. Germline loops: CDR1 MNHNY, CDR2 SVGAGI (reference sequence). This CDR3 spans 12 amino acids. The DNA for the CDR3 is TGTGCCAGCAGTCAGGGACAGCTCGAGCAGTACGTC. Residues: CASSQGQLEQYV.

The V gene is TRBV6-5, the J gene TRBJ1-5; D uncertain. This CDR3 is 13 amino acids long. Trimming took 7 bases from V and 2 from J, leaving 9 bases between them. CDR1 is MNHEY and CDR2 is SVGAGI in the germline V gene. In DNA, the CDR3 is TGTGCCAGCATGGGTCGGGGCAATCAGCCCCAGCATTTT. Amino acid sequence: CASMGRGNQPQHF.

In DNA form, the CDR3 reads TGCGCCAGCAGACCTTCAGATCCTGGGCATGGCTACACCTTC. This translates into CASRPSDPGHGYTF. V usage is TRBV4-1 and J usage is TRBJ1-2; D remains ambiguous. Trimming took 6 bases from V and 6 from J, leaving 17 bases between them. CDR1 is MGHRA, CDR2 YSYEKL, per germline. There are 14 residues in the CDR3.

The chain has TRBV10-1 and TRBJ2-1; no definite D call. Germline values: CDR1 WNHNN, CDR2 SYGVQD (reference sequence). Trimming pared 7 bases from V and 5 bases from J, leaving 12 bases between. The length of the CDR3 is 13 residues. For the CDR3, the DNA is TGCGCCAGCAAAGACTCTACTCACAATGAGCAGTTCTTC. Translated: CASKDSTHNEQFF.

The V gene is TRBV5-4, the J gene TRBJ1-2, with TRBD1 matching over 7 bases. The trim removed 3 bases at V and 2 bases at J, leaving 4 bases unmatched. CDR3 length equals 14 residues. Germline V gives CDR1 SGHNT, CDR2 YYREEE (reference sequence). The CDR3 nucleotides read TGTGCCAGCAGCTCGGACAGGAGGAACTATGGCTACACCTTC. Translation: CASSSDRRNYGYTF.

The V gene is TRBV18, the J gene TRBJ2-6; D gene uncertain. Between the trimmed V and J ends, which lost 4 bases and 0 bases, there was a span of 10 bases. The CDR3 runs 16 residues. CDR1 is KGHSH, CDR2 LQKENI, per germline. CDR3 nucleotide sequence: TGTGCCAGCTCACTAACAGTTTTCTCTGGGGCCAACGTCCTGACTTTC. This translates into CASSLTVFSGANVLTF.

The chain combines TRBV6-6 with TRBJ2-7; tentative D call: TRBD1 (6 bases). V was trimmed by 6 bases and J by 3 bases, leaving 15 bases between them. Germline V gene lookup returns CDR1 MNHNY and CDR2 SVGAGI (reference sequence). The CDR3 is 14 amino acids. The CDR3 region has the DNA TGTGCCAGCAGAAGAACAGGGCCCTTCTACGAGCAGTACGTC. Its translation: CASRRTGPFYEQYV.

This rearrangement joins TRBV4-1 to TRBJ1-4; D call uncertain. The V gene lost 4 bases and the J gene lost 8 bases, with 20 bases spanning the gap. The CDR3 length is 16 residues. From germline, CDR1 is MGHRA and CDR2 YSYEKL. CDR3 sequence reads: CASSPLTGAKGEKLFF. The CDR3 region has the DNA TGCGCCAGCAGCCCGCTAACGGGTGCAAAGGGAGAAAAACTGTTTTTT.

The rearrangement joins TRBV5-1 to TRBJ2-7; D unresolved. The CDR3 contains 13 residues. From germline, CDR1 is SGHRS and CDR2 YFSETQ. V was cut by 2 bases and J by 2 bases, with 8 bases left in between. In DNA form, the CDR3 reads TGCGCCAGCAGCTTTCGGGTAACCTACGAGCAGTACGTC. Its protein is CASSFRVTYEQYV.

The V and J genes are TRBV10-3 and TRBJ2-3; no firm D call. The germline V gene encodes CDR1 ENHRY and CDR2 SYGVKD. The CDR3 extends over 16 amino acids. The V end lost 5 bases, the J end lost 6 bases, and 21 bases lay between the germline ends. The CDR3 DNA is TGTGCCATCAGTAGGTCCCTCGACGCAGCCGGGGATACGCAGTATTTT. It encodes CAISRSLDAAGDTQYF.